These 5 T cell receptor beta chains came from one sample sequenced in a study of T cell responses to AZD1222 COVID-19 vaccine. Profiling relied on immunoSEQ multiplex PCR, and the TCRdb table lists in-frame clones only, not all of them. The data hold more than 70,000 clones, with 70% to 90% observed a single time. This specimen was peripheral blood, taken on day 0 of AZD1222 vaccination. The receptors come from an adult in good health.

The rearrangement joins TRBV7-3 to TRBJ2-6; D not certain. The germline V gene encodes CDR1 SGHTA and CDR2 FQGTGA. The CDR3 is 14 residues long. V was trimmed by 3 bases and J by 1 base, leaving 4 bases between them. As DNA, the CDR3 is TGTGCCAGCAGCTTCTCATCTGGGGCCAACGTCCTGACTTTC. It is translated as CASSFSSGANVLTF.

The chain joins TRBV18 to TRBJ1-3, with D unclear. Germline V gene lookup returns CDR1 KGHSH and CDR2 LQKENI. Trimming left V 0 bases short and J 2 bases short, with 8 bases between. The CDR3 length is 15 residues. CDR3 in amino acids: CASSPPGEAGNTIYF. The CDR3 DNA is TGTGCCAGCTCACCACCTGGGGAAGCTGGAAACACCATATATTTT.

This clone was observed a single time. The V call is TRBV7-2, the J call TRBJ1-1; no definite D call. V lost 2 bases to trimming and J lost 6 bases, with 13 bases between them. Germline CDR1 and CDR2: SGHTA and FQGNSA. The CDR3 totals 14 residues. CDR3 bases: TGTGCCAGCAGCTTAACGCTTGCCTCCCCTGAAGCTTTCTTT. This codes for CASSLTLASPEAFF.

V gene TRBV12-5 combines with J gene TRBJ2-5; TRBD1 aligns across 9 bases. This CDR3 is built from 16 residues. Germline V lookup: CDR1 LGHNT, CDR2 FRNRAP. The V gene end was trimmed by 1 base and the J gene end by 5 bases; junction bases not matched to a gene: 8. CDR3 bases: TGTGCTAGTGGTTTGGCCTCATTCGGGACAGGGGAGACCCAGTACTTC. It specifies CASGLASFGTGETQYF. Combining the CDR3 with reference TRBV12-5 and TRBJ2-5 gives the whole variable domain DARVTQTPRHKVTEMGQEVTMRCQPILGHNTVFWYRQTMMQGLELLAYFRNRAPLDDSGMPKDRFSAEMPDATLATLKIQPSEPRDSAVYFCASGLASFGTGETQYFGPGTRLLVL.

This rearrangement joins TRBV29-1 to TRBJ2-7; D possibly matches TRBD1 or TRBD2 (5 bases each). Germline-derived CDR1 and CDR2 are SQVTM and ANQGSEA. The CDR3 is 15 amino acids. Trimming removed 3 bases at V and 0 bases at J, with 15 bases between. CDR3 in amino acids: CSVEGQGRSSYEQYF. DNA for the CDR3: TGCAGCGTTGAGGGGCAGGGACGGAGCTCCTACGAGCAGTACTTC.